This TCR delta chain originates from a study of Vδ1+ human thymocytes. This clone was detected only a few times. What it binds is unknown. RNA was extracted from the cells and then reverse transcribed. Multiplex PCR used pooled V-gene forward primers and a constant-region reverse primer to amplify CDR3s. TCRdb re-processed the multiplex PCR reads using CATT. The data hold around 60,000 delta-chain clones, with about 16% observed a single time. Looked up from germline, CDR1 is TSWWSYY and CDR2 is QGS. The CDR3 contains 24 residues. J gave up 0 bases and V 0 bases, and 25 bases lay outside the gene matches. Study-level results: Thymic TRG and TRD repertoires appeared highly polyclonal.

Input material: Vdelta1+ gamma-delta thymocytes from the thymus. Subset meaning: FACS-sorted CD3+ TCRalphabeta- TCRVdelta1+ TCRVdelta2- thymocytes. This TCR came from a girl in the first two years of life who had congenital heart surgery. The J gene is TRDJ1, the V gene TRDV1, with 10 bases identical to TRDD3. This chain's CDR3 is CALGELGMGPASYWGILYTDKLIF. The CDR3 DNA follows: TGTGCTCTTGGGGAACTAGGGATGGGGCCCGCCTCTTACTGGGGGATTCTGTACACCGATAAACTCATCTTT.